This record looks at one T cell receptor (beta chain) sequence and its context. CDR1 SQVTM and CDR2 ANQGSEA come from the germline V gene. The CDR3 covers 13 residues. V was clipped by 7 bases and J by 0 bases, with 10 bases between them. In the authors' methods: For nucleated cells, counts were estimated from reference gene primer amplification. TCRdb's table, derived via immunoSEQ multiplex PCR, lists solely in-frame clones and lacks some. Clone size and V and J calls were adopted from that table, with D and trimming inferred from the DNA. The sample shows about 200,000 clones, roughly four fifths of them seen only once. The data originate from a study of blood T cell repertoires in COVID-19. At the level of the study: Specimens from acute and convalescent COVID-19 originated in the United States, Italy and Spain. T cells, B-cell-depleted T cells, or PBMCs supplied cDNA or gDNA.

Enrolled during active infection, Seattle patients were then followed longitudinally. This chain links TRBV29-1 with TRBJ1-3; no clear D. The clonotype comes from an elderly woman with COVID-19, enrolled during active disease. Sequencing input: peripheral blood. The CDR3 protein is CSAAPGSGNTIYF. CDR3 DNA sequence: TGCAGCGCGGCCCCGGGCTCTGGAAACACCATATATTTT. The full variable domain, completed using reference TRBV29-1 and TRBJ1-3, is SAVISQKPSRDICQRGTSLTIQCQVDSQVTMMFWYRQQPGQSLTLIATANQGSEATYESGFVIDKFPISRPNLTFSTLTVSNMSPEDSSIYLCSAAPGSGNTIYFGEGSWLTVV.